Each of the 3 T cell receptor beta chains below was sequenced from the same sample in a study of blood T cell repertoires in COVID-19. Profiled with immunoSEQ multiplex PCR; TCRdb holds only in-frame clones, not every one. Here the sample spans over 10,000 clones, almost 90% being singletons. Sequenced input: peripheral blood. All receptors come from a human donor with active COVID-19. The donor label of this sample is uncertain.

The chain recombines TRBV12-3 or TRBV12-4 with TRBJ2-2, with D perhaps matching TRBD1 (6 bases). The CDR3 has 13 residues. The V end lost 3 bases, the J end lost 8 bases, and 10 bases lay between the germline ends. CDR3 protein: CASSFKGDGELFF. The CDR3 DNA reads TGTGCCAGCAGTTTTAAGGGGGATGGGGAGCTGTTTTTT.

The chain couples TRBV6-5 to TRBJ1-2, with 9 bases aligning to TRBD1. With V trimmed by 4 bases and J by 8 bases, 8 bases remained unmatched. The CDR3 runs to 14 residues. Looked up from germline, CDR1 is MNHEY and CDR2 is SVGAGI. The CDR3 nucleotides are TGTGCCAGCAGTTCGTGGGGACAGGGAGGCGGCTACACCTTC. As protein: CASSSWGQGGGYTF.

This sequence joins TRBV5-1 and TRBJ2-1, with 9 bases lining up with TRBD2. Germline loops: CDR1 SGHRS, CDR2 YFSETQ. This CDR3 is 16 amino acids long. Trimming cost V 0 bases and J 9 bases; bases outside gene matches: 10. CDR3 nucleotides: TGCGCCAGCAGCTTGGTGGCGGGGGGGCTTAGTCCTGAGCAGTTCTTC. Translation gives CASSLVAGGLSPEQFF.